This TCR beta chain was obtained from a study of blood T cell repertoires in COVID-19. Study overall: Collection of acute and convalescent COVID-19 samples took place in the United States, Italy and Spain. T cells, B-cell-depleted T cells, or PBMCs provided the cDNA or gDNA that served as material.

The CDR3 totals 15 residues. Per the germline V gene, CDR1 is LNHDA and CDR2 is SQIVND (reference sequence). The trim removed 6 bases at V and 9 bases at J, leaving 14 bases unmatched. Authors' data handling: Nucleated cell counts were estimated from reference gene primer amplification. Here immunoSEQ multiplex PCR was the method, and the copy in TCRdb shows in-frame clones only, minus some. Clone size and V and J calls were adopted from that table, with D and trimming inferred from the DNA. The sample holds more than 150,000 clones, approximately 81% seen once. Sequencing used peripheral blood. This sequence joins TRBV19 and TRBJ2-5, with 9 nucleotides matching TRBD1. This TCR derives from a man aged 18 to 29 with active or convalescent COVID-19. Here the CDR3 reads CASRSTTGGQRSQYF. The CDR3 region has the DNA TGTGCCAGTAGAAGCACGACAGGGGGGCAGCGGTCCCAGTACTTC. Supplemented by reference TRBV19 and TRBJ2-5, the full variable domain reads DGGITQSPKYLFRKEGQNVTLSCEQNLNHDAMYWYRQDPGQGLRLIYYSQIVNDFQKGDIAEGYSVSREKKESFPLTVTSAQKNPTAFYLCASRSTTGGQRSQYFGPGTRLLVL.